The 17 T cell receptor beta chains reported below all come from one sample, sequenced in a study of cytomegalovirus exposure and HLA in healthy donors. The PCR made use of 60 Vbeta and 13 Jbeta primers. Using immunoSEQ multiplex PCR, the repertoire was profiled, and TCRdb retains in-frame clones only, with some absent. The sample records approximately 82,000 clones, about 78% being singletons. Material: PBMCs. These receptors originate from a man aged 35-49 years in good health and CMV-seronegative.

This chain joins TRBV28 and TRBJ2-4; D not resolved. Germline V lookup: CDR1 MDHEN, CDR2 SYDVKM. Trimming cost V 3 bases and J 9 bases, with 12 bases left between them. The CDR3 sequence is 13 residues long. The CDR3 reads CASSLAEFSIQYF. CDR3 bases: TGTGCCAGCAGTTTGGCGGAATTTAGCATTCAGTACTTC.

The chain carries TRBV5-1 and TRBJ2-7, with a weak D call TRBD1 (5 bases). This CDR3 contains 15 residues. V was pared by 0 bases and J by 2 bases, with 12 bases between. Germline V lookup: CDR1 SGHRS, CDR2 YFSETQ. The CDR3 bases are TGCGCCAGCAGCTTGGCCAAGGGGTGGGCCTACGAGCAGTACTTC. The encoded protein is CASSLAKGWAYEQYF. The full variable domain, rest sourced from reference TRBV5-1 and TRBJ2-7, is KAGVTQTPRYLIKTRGQQVTLSCSPISGHRSVSWYQQTPGQGLQFLFEYFSETQRNKGNFPGRFSGRQFSNSRSEMNVSTLELGDSALYLCASSLAKGWAYEQYFGPGTRLTVT.

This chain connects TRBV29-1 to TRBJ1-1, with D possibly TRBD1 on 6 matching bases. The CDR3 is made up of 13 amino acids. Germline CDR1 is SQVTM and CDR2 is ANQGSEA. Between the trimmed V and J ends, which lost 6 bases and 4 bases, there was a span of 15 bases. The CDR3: CSVGASGGTEAFF. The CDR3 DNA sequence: TGCAGCGTGGGGGCCTCGGGGGGCACTGAAGCTTTCTTT. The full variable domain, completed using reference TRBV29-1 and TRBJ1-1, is SAVISQKPSRDICQRGTSLTIQCQVDSQVTMMFWYRQQPGQSLTLIATANQGSEATYESGFVIDKFPISRPNLTFSTLTVSNMSPEDSSIYLCSVGASGGTEAFFGQGTRLTVV.

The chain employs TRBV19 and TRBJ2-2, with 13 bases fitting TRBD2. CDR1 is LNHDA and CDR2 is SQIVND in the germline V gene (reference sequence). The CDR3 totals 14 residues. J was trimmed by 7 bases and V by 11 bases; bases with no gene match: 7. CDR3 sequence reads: CAARTSGRIGELFF. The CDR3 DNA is TGTGCCGCGAGGACTAGCGGGAGAATCGGGGAGCTGTTTTTT.

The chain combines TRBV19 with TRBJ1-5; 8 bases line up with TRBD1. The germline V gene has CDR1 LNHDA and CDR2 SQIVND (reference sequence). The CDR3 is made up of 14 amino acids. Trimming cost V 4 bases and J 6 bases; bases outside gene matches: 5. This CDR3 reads CASSTSGGIQPQHF. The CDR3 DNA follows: TGTGCCAGTAGTACCTCAGGGGGCATTCAGCCCCAGCATTTT.

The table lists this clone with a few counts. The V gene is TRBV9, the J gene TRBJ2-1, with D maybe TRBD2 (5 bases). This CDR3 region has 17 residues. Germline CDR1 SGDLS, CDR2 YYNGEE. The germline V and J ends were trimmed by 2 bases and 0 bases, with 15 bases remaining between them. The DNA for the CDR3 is TGTGCCAGCAGCGTTAGAGGGTCCGAGAGCTCCTACAATGAGCAGTTCTTC. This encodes CASSVRGSESSYNEQFF.

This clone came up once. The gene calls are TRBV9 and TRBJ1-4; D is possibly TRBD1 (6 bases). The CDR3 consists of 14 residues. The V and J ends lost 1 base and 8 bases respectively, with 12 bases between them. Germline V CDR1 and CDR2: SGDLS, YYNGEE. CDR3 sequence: CASSVSQGLEKLFF. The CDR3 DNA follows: TGTGCCAGCAGCGTATCACAGGGCTTGGAAAAACTGTTTTTT.

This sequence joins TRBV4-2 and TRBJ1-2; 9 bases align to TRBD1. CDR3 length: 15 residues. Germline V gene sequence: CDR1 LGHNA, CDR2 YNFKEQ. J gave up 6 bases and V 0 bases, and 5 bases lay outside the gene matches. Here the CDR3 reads CASSQEGDRVHGYTF. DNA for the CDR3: TGTGCCAGCAGCCAAGAAGGGGACAGGGTCCATGGCTACACCTTC.

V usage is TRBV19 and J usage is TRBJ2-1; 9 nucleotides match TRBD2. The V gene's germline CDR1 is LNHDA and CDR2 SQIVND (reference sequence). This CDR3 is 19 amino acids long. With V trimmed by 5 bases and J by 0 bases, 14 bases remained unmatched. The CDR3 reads CASSPYGGLALSSYNEQFF. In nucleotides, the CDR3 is TGTGCCAGTAGTCCCTACGGGGGACTAGCCCTTAGCTCCTACAATGAGCAGTTCTTC.

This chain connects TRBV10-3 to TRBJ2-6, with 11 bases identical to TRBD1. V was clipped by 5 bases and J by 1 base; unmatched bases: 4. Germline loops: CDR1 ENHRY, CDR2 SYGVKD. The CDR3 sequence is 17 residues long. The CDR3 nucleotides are TGTGCCATCAGTTCCGGGACAGGGGGATCTGGGGCCAACGTCCTGACTTTC. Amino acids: CAISSGTGGSGANVLTF.

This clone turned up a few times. The CDR3 reads CATSRGGTFGRETQYF. Written as DNA, the CDR3 is TGTGCCACCAGCAGAGGCGGGACCTTCGGGAGAGAGACCCAGTACTTC. The J gene is TRBJ2-5, the V gene TRBV15, with a possible D match to TRBD2 (6 bases). This CDR3 is 16 amino acids long. The germline V and J ends were trimmed by 1 base and 4 bases, with 16 bases remaining between them. CDR1 LNHNV and CDR2 YYDKDF come from the germline V gene (reference sequence). The full variable domain, rest sourced from reference TRBV15 and TRBJ2-5, is DAMVIQNPRYQVTQFGKPVTLSCSQTLNHNVMYWYQQKSSQAPKLLFHYYDKDFNNEADTPDNFQSRRPNTSFCFLDIRSPGLGDTAMYLCATSRGGTFGRETQYFGPGTRLLVL.

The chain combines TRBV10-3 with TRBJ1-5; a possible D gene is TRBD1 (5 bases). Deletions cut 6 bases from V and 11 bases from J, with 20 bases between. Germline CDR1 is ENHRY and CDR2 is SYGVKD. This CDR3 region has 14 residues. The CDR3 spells CAISGTDRLAAQHF. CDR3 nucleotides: TGTGCCATCAGCGGAACCGACAGACTAGCGGCCCAGCATTTT.

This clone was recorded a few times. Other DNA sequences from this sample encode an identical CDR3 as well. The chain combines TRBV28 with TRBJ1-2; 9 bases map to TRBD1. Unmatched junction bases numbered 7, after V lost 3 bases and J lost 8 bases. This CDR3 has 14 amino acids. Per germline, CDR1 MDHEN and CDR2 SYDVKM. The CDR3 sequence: CASSLDRGLGGYTF. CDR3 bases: TGTGCCAGCAGTTTGGACAGGGGCCTAGGGGGCTACACCTTC.

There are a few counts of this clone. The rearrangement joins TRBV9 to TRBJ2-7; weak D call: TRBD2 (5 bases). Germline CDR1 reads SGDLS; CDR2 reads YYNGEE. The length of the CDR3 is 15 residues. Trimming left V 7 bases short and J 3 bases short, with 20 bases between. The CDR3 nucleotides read TGTGCCAGCTGGTTGGATCCTGTCGGGAACTACGAGCAGTACTTC. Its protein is CASWLDPVGNYEQYF. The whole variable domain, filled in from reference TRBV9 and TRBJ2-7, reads DSGVTQTPKHLITATGQRVTLRCSPRSGDLSVYWYQQSLDQGLQFLIQYYNGEERAKGNILERFSAQQFPDLHSELNLSSLELGDSALYFCASWLDPVGNYEQYFGPGTRLTVT.

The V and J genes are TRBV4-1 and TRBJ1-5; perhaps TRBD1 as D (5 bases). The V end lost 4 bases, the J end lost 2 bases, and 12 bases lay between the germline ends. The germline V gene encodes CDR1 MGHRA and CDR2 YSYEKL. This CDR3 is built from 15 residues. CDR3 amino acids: CASSPEWGGNQPQHF. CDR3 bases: TGCGCCAGCAGCCCTGAGTGGGGGGGCAATCAGCCCCAGCATTTT.

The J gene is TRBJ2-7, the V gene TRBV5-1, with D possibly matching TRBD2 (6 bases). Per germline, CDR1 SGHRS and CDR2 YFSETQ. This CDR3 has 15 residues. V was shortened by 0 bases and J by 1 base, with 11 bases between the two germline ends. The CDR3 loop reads CASSLAAGRSYEQYF. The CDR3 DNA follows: TGCGCCAGCAGCTTGGCGGCGGGACGTTCCTACGAGCAGTACTTC.

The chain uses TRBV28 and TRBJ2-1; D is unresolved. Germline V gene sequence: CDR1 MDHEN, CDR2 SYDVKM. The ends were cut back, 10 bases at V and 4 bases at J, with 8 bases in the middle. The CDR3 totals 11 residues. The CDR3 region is CAIFSYNEQFF. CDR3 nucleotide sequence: TGTGCCATCTTTAGTTACAATGAGCAGTTCTTC. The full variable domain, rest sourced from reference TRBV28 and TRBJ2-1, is DVKVTQSSRYLVKRTGEKVFLECVQDMDHENMFWYRQDPGLGLRLIYFSYDVKMKEKGDIPEGYSVSREKKERFSLILESASTNQTSMYLCAIFSYNEQFFGPGTRLTVL.